Presented here are 4 T cell receptor beta chains from one specimen sequenced in a study of blood T cell repertoires in COVID-19. Sequencing was performed with immunoSEQ multiplex PCR; in TCRdb, only in-frame clones are kept and a portion is missing. The sample holds fewer than 45,000 clones, roughly 89% seen once. The sample comprised peripheral blood. The receptors derive from a man aged 55 to 69 with active or convalescent COVID-19.

In its sample, this clone was seen a few times. This chain links TRBV5-4 with TRBJ1-2, with 7 bases identical to TRBD1. The germline V gene has CDR1 SGHNT and CDR2 YYREEE (reference sequence). Trimming cost V 4 bases and J 8 bases; bases outside gene matches: 11. The CDR3 has 14 amino acids. This CDR3 is CASSAAQGMGGYTF. CDR3 sequence (DNA): TGTGCCAGCAGCGCGGCACAGGGGATGGGGGGCTACACCTTC.

The V call is TRBV7-9, the J call TRBJ2-3, with 11 bases fitting TRBD2. V lost 3 bases to trimming and J lost 3 bases; unmatched junction nucleotides: 5. Germline loops: CDR1 SEHNR, CDR2 FQNEAQ (reference sequence). This CDR3 is 16 amino acids long. CDR3 sequence reads: CASSLTSGIETDTQYF. Written as DNA, the CDR3 is TGTGCCAGCAGCTTGACTAGCGGGATAGAGACAGATACGCAGTATTTT.

The rearrangement joins TRBV5-4 to TRBJ2-3, with D possibly TRBD2 on 5 matching bases. The length of the CDR3 is 15 residues. V lost 6 bases to trimming and J lost 3 bases, with 17 bases between them. Germline values: CDR1 SGHNT, CDR2 YYREEE (reference sequence). The CDR3 region has the DNA TGTGCCAGCACCCCCGGGGTGGTCCGAACAGATACGCAGTATTTT. As protein: CASTPGVVRTDTQYF.

This clone was detected only once. J is TRBJ2-7 and V is TRBV6-5; a weak D match, TRBD1 (5 bases). V lost 2 bases to trimming and J lost 3 bases, with 17 bases between them. The CDR3 extends over 16 amino acids. Germline V gene data show CDR1 as MNHEY and CDR2 as SVGAGI. The DNA of the CDR3 is TGTGCCAGCAGTTACGACAGTGCCTCGATTCTCTACGAGCAGTACTTC. This encodes CASSYDSASILYEQYF.